These 20 T cell receptor beta chains were sequenced from one sample in a study of cytomegalovirus exposure and HLA in healthy donors. Amplification used 60 Vbeta primers and 13 Jbeta primers. Only in-frame clones appear in the TCRdb table, and some are missing; sequencing was by immunoSEQ multiplex PCR. The sample records about 300,000 clones, 86% being singletons. The sequenced sample consisted of PBMCs. The receptors shown here come from a man aged 35-49 years in good health and CMV-seropositive.

The genes are TRBV19 and TRBJ1-3; tentative D call: TRBD1 (6 bases). With 5 bases removed from V and 0 bases from J, the gap between germline ends came to 17 bases. The germline V gene has CDR1 LNHDA and CDR2 SQIVND (reference sequence). CDR3 size: 17 residues. CDR3: CASSLGTGTYSGNTIYF. CDR3 nucleotides: TGTGCCAGTAGTCTAGGAACCGGGACATACTCTGGAAACACCATATATTTT.

This clone was recorded once. The rearrangement uses TRBV19 and TRBJ1-2, with D uncertain. The germline gives CDR1 LNHDA, CDR2 SQIVND (reference sequence). The CDR3 is 12 residues long. V was pared by 8 bases and J by 6 bases, with 13 bases between. CDR3 loop: CASGEVDDGYTF. In DNA form, the CDR3 reads TGTGCCAGTGGTGAGGTTGACGATGGCTACACCTTC. Full variable domain (rest looked up from reference TRBV19 and TRBJ1-2): DGGITQSPKYLFRKEGQNVTLSCEQNLNHDAMYWYRQDPGQGLRLIYYSQIVNDFQKGDIAEGYSVSREKKESFPLTVTSAQKNPTAFYLCASGEVDDGYTFGSGTRLTVV.

This chain connects TRBV7-8 to TRBJ2-1; TRBD2 matches 7 bases. CDR3 length: 20 residues. Germline V gene data show CDR1 as SGHVS and CDR2 as FQNEAQ. Trimming at V came to 3 bases and at J to 0 bases, leaving 17 bases not matched to a gene. The CDR3 protein is CASSFPNQTSAQTSYNEQFF. As DNA, the CDR3 is TGTGCCAGCAGCTTTCCTAATCAAACTAGCGCACAGACCTCCTACAATGAGCAGTTCTTC.

This clone was observed once. The chain joins TRBV7-8 to TRBJ2-5; 7 bases fit TRBD2. V was clipped by 0 bases and J by 5 bases; unmatched bases: 9. The CDR3 runs to 16 residues. CDR1 is SGHVS, CDR2 FQNEAQ, per germline. DNA for the CDR3: TGTGCCAGCAGCTTAGCGGGAGGGCCGGGTTCGGAGACCCAGTACTTC. Translating gives CASSLAGGPGSETQYF.

The rearrangement joins TRBV28 to TRBJ2-7, with TRBD2 matching over 9 bases. With V trimmed by 4 bases and J by 0 bases, 7 bases remained unmatched. This CDR3 contains 16 residues. CDR1 is MDHEN, CDR2 SYDVKM, per germline. For the CDR3, the DNA is TGTGCCAGCAGTTCCAAAACGGGACTAGCCTCCTACGAGCAGTACTTC. Its translation is CASSSKTGLASYEQYF.

This clone was observed once. The chain recombines TRBV5-6 with TRBJ1-2; D ambiguous. V shed 1 base and J shed 4 bases, with 8 bases lying between them. CDR1 SGHDT and CDR2 YYEEEE come from the germline V gene. The CDR3 covers 13 residues. The CDR3: CASSLPGSYGYTF. The CDR3 DNA reads TGTGCCAGCAGCTTGCCCGGGAGCTATGGCTACACCTTC.

This sequence joins TRBV19 and TRBJ1-1; TRBD1 agrees at 11 bases. J was trimmed by 4 bases and V by 5 bases; bases with no gene match: 3. Per the germline V gene, CDR1 is LNHDA and CDR2 is SQIVND (reference sequence). The CDR3 spans 14 residues. CDR3 in DNA: TGTGCCAGTAGTCCGGGACAGGGGGTCACTGAAGCTTTCTTT. Amino acids: CASSPGQGVTEAFF.

The V call is TRBV19, the J call TRBJ1-6; D is perhaps TRBD1 (5 bases). With 8 bases removed from V and 4 bases from J, the gap between germline ends came to 9 bases. CDR1 is LNHDA and CDR2 is SQIVND in the germline V gene (reference sequence). CDR3 length: 13 residues. In DNA, the CDR3 is TGTGCCAGTGCTGGGGCGTATAATTCACCCCTCCACTTT. The encoded protein is CASAGAYNSPLHF.

The genes are TRBV19 and TRBJ2-5; D possibly corresponds to TRBD2 (8 bases). The CDR3 covers 15 residues. V was clipped by 7 bases and J by 2 bases, with 17 bases between them. Germline V CDR1 and CDR2: LNHDA, SQIVND (reference sequence). This CDR3 reads CASKPSGGQQETQYF. CDR3 coding DNA: TGTGCCAGTAAACCAAGCGGGGGACAGCAAGAGACCCAGTACTTC.

This clone has only a few counts. One end of the junction is discordant with germline, which a read error may explain. This chain joins TRBV7-7 and TRBJ2-1, with TRBD1 matching 8 bases. Looked up from germline, CDR1 is SSHAT and CDR2 is FNYEAQ (reference sequence). The CDR3 consists of 13 residues. CDR3 nucleotides: TGTGCTAGCAGCTTGGACAGGGCGAATGAGCAGTTCTTC. Translated, it gives CASSLDRANEQFF.

The V gene is TRBV28, the J gene TRBJ1-1; 12 bases line up with TRBD1. The CDR3 has 15 residues. Trimming at V came to 6 bases and at J to 4 bases, leaving 6 bases not matched to a gene. Germline V CDR1 and CDR2: MDHEN, SYDVKM. CDR3 amino acids: CASSLRDRGPTEAFF. Written as DNA, the CDR3 is TGTGCCAGCAGCCTTCGGGACAGGGGGCCCACTGAAGCTTTCTTT.

This chain uses TRBV5-1 with TRBJ1-1, with 7 bases matching TRBD1. The CDR3 is 16 amino acids. In germline, CDR1 is SGHRS, CDR2 YFSETQ. J lost 3 bases, V lost 3 bases, and 11 bases had no gene match. The CDR3 region is CASSYDDRASHTEAFF. DNA for the CDR3: TGCGCCAGCAGCTACGACGACAGGGCCAGTCACACTGAAGCTTTCTTT.

This chain uses TRBV6-5 with TRBJ2-7; tentatively, D is TRBD1 (5 bases). The V and J ends lost 0 bases and 2 bases respectively, with 8 bases between them. This CDR3 region has 14 residues. CDR1 is MNHEY and CDR2 is SVGAGI in the germline V gene. The CDR3 bases are TGTGCCAGCAGTTACTCCCCGACAGCCTACGAGCAGTACTTC. It codes for CASSYSPTAYEQYF.

V and J are TRBV29-1 and TRBJ2-7; 14 bases map to TRBD2. The CDR3 has 16 amino acids. Trimming at V came to 6 bases and at J to 6 bases, leaving 13 bases not matched to a gene. The germline CDR1 and CDR2 sequences are SQVTM and ANQGSEA. CDR3 amino acids: CSVTGTSGSGGVEQYF. The CDR3 coding sequence is TGCAGCGTCACCGGGACTAGCGGGAGCGGGGGAGTCGAGCAGTACTTC.

This chain uses TRBV7-3 with TRBJ1-1; TRBD1 matches at 8 bases. CDR1 and CDR2 from the germline V gene are SGHTA and FQGTGA. Trimming at V came to 5 bases and at J to 3 bases, leaving 5 bases not matched to a gene. This CDR3 has 14 amino acids. CDR3 DNA sequence: TGTGCCAGCAGCATCCAGGGGGCCGACACTGAAGCTTTCTTT. The encoded protein is CASSIQGADTEAFF.

The chain employs TRBV4-1 and TRBJ1-4; D possibly corresponds to TRBD1 (6 bases). V lost 0 bases and J 8 bases, leaving 10 bases between the germline ends. Looked up from germline, CDR1 is MGHRA and CDR2 is YSYEKL. This CDR3 contains 14 residues. CDR3 in amino acids: CASSQDVDREKLFF. CDR3 coding DNA: TGCGCCAGCAGCCAAGACGTAGACAGGGAAAAACTGTTTTTT.

This clone was detected only once. V gene TRBV18 combines with J gene TRBJ1-1; D gene unclear. Trimming stripped 5 bases from V and 1 base from J, with 14 bases between. In germline, CDR1 is KGHSH, CDR2 LQKENI. This CDR3 has 15 amino acids. The CDR3, as DNA: TGTGCCAGCTCAGGAGCGTCCCCCCGGAACACTGAAGCTTTCTTT. It specifies CASSGASPRNTEAFF. Full variable domain (outside the CDR3, taken from reference TRBV18 and TRBJ1-1): NAGVMQNPRHLVRRRGQEARLRCSPMKGHSHVYWYRQLPEEGLKFMVYLQKENIIDESGMPKERFSAEFPKEGPSILRIQQVVRGDSAAYFCASSGASPRNTEAFFGQGTRLTVV.

V gene TRBV28 combines with J gene TRBJ2-7; D not certain. Trimming took 5 bases from V and 6 from J, leaving 11 bases between them. CDR3 length: 12 residues. Germline CDR1 and CDR2: MDHEN and SYDVKM. Here the CDR3 DNA reads TGTGCCAGCAGTGTCTTAGATGGCGAGCAGTACTTC. As protein: CASSVLDGEQYF.

The chain links TRBV4-1 to TRBJ2-7; D call uncertain. Trimming left V 3 bases short and J 3 bases short, with 3 bases between. Germline V gene sequence: CDR1 MGHRA, CDR2 YSYEKL. This CDR3 contains 11 residues. The CDR3 loop reads CASSHNYEQYF. In nucleotides, the CDR3 is TGCGCCAGCAGCCATAACTACGAGCAGTACTTC.

In nucleotides, the CDR3 is TGTGCCACCAGCCTTACTAGCGCCTACGAGCAGTACTTC. Protein sequence: CATSLTSAYEQYF. The chain links TRBV15 to TRBJ2-5, with 7 bases lining up with TRBD2. Gene TRBJ2-7 matches the end of the DNA better, so the J call may be wrong. Germline CDR1 LNHNV, CDR2 YYDKDF (reference sequence). CDR3 length: 13 amino acids.